The clone carrying this TCR beta chain was observed many times. This record belongs to a study of human T cells and chemical hapten exposure. Via MiXCR, TCRdb re-called the RACE reads, giving one row per CDR3 protein. The data contain about 400,000 distinct CDR3 sequences, just under 6.5% of them singletons. Trimming took 7 bases from V and 1 from J; bases not matched to a gene: 10. CDR3 size: 16 residues. Time point given: patch test 2, 6 weeks after DPC sensitization. Indicated treatment: therapeutic diphenylcyclopropenone sensitization with weekly scalp DPC. The chain uses TRBV12-3 or TRBV12-4 and TRBJ1-5; 7 bases align to TRBD1. This TCR was recovered from a woman aged 18-29 years with alopecia areata. Some clones in this sample may be carry-over from other donors' samples. The sequences come from whole blood, collected in connection with sensitization to the hapten diphenylcyclopropenone (DPC). The CDR3 here is CASTHSGGRSNQPQHF. The CDR3 DNA is TGTGCCAGCACGCACTCAGGGGGTCGGAGCAATCAGCCCCAGCATTTT.